The source of this T cell receptor beta chain is a study of Ad26.COV2.S vaccination and SARS-CoV-2 variants. Study at large: Ad26.COV2.S given intramuscularly, once or twice 56 days apart.

The V end lost 2 bases, the J end lost 4 bases, and 7 bases lay between the germline ends. CDR3 length equals 12 residues. From germline, CDR1 is GTSNPN and CDR2 SVGIG (reference sequence). TCRdb's table, derived via immunoSEQ multiplex PCR, lists solely in-frame clones and lacks some. Of about 400,000 clones in the sample, approximately 90% were seen once. Treatment meaning: about 20 received Ad26.COV2.S at low or high dose, single or two shots; roughly five received placebo; per-sample allocation not given. Sampling was performed 63 days after the first vaccine or placebo injection. The sequencing here drew on peripheral blood, taken in a trial of Ad26.COV2.S vaccine versus placebo. This receptor was taken from a person between 18 and 59 years old who received the Ad26.COV2.S COVID-19 vaccine or a placebo. This rearrangement joins TRBV30 to TRBJ2-3; TRBD2 might be the D (5 bases). CDR3 residues: CAWSPGSDTQYF. CDR3 DNA sequence: TGTGCCTGGAGTCCGGGATCAGATACGCAGTATTTT. Looking up the rest from reference TRBV30 and TRBJ2-3 gives the full variable domain: SQTIHQWPATLVQPVGSPLSLECTVEGTSNPNLYWYRQAAGRGLQLLFYSVGIGQISSEVPQNLSASRPQDRQFILSSKKLLLSDSGFYLCAWSPGSDTQYFGPGTRLTVL.